This T cell receptor (beta chain) was identified during a study of blood T cells in healthy people across ages. Study-level information: Template switching recovered approximately one barcoded beta molecule for every two T cells.

Combining a sample-barcoded 5' primer with a J-beta primer mix, a second PCR ran for roughly 7 to 11 cycles. TCRdb redid the calling of the 5' RACE reads with MiXCR, one entry per CDR3 protein. Here the sample spans 800,000 to 950,000 distinct CDR3 sequences, under 50% being singletons. CDR3 size: 13 residues. The V gene lost 2 bases and the J gene lost 7 bases, with 10 bases spanning the gap. Germline V gene sequence: CDR1 SGHKS, CDR2 YYEKEE (reference sequence). This clonotype has a handful of counts. Its antigen is not identified. Broader study findings: Donor CMV status was unknown, possibly confounding expanded clonotype changes.

The source of this sequence is a man aged 25-45 years in good health. The gene calls are TRBV5-5 and TRBJ1-5, with D uncertain. Sequenced: blood. The CDR3 sequence: CASSLVVSQPQHF. The DNA of the CDR3 is TGTGCCAGCAGCTTAGTGGTTTCCCAGCCCCAGCATTTT.